The present T cell receptor (beta chain) was sequenced within a study of blood T cell repertoires in COVID-19. Study in general: The origin of the acute and convalescent COVID-19 samples was the United States, Italy and Spain. The analysed material was cDNA or gDNA that came from T cells, B-cell-depleted T cells, or PBMCs.

This CDR3 contains 14 residues. Germline trimming cut 2 bases from V and 6 bases from J; bases unmatched to any gene: 3. CDR1 is SGHTA, CDR2 FQGNSA, per germline. Authors' methods: Estimation of nucleated cell counts was performed using reference gene primer amplification. Generated by immunoSEQ multiplex PCR, the TCRdb table keeps only in-frame clones and is missing some. That table supplies the V and J calls and clone size; D and trimming were determined from the DNA. Seen here are fewer than 110,000 clones, about 90% observed once, and the top ten hold 6.2%. Sample: peripheral blood. The clonotype comes from a human donor in a cohort sampled during active COVID-19. This rearrangement joins TRBV7-2 to TRBJ1-2; 10 bases fit TRBD1. The CDR3 bases are TGTGCCAGCAGCTTAAGTGGACAGGGGGATGGCTACACCTTC. This gives the protein CASSLSGQGDGYTF.